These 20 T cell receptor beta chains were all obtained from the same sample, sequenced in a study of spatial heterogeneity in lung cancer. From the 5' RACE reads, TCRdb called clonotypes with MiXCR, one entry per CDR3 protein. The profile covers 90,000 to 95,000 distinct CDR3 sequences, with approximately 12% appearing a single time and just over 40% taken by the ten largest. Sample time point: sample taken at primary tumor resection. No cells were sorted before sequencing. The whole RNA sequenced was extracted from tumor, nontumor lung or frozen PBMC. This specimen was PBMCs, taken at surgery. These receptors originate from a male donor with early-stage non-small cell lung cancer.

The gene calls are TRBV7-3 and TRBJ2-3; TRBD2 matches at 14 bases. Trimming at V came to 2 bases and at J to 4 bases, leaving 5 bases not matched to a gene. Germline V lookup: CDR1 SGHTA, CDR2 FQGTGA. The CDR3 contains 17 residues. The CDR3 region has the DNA TGTGCCAGCAGCTTAGGACTAGCGGGGGGAGAAGCAGATACGCAGTATTTT. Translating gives CASSLGLAGGEADTQYF.

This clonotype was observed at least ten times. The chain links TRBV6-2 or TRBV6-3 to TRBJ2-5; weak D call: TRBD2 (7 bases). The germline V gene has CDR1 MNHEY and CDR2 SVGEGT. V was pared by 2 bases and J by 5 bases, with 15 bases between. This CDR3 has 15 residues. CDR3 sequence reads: CASSYDGGPSETQYF. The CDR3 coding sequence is TGTGCCAGCAGTTACGACGGGGGGCCTAGTGAGACCCAGTACTTC.

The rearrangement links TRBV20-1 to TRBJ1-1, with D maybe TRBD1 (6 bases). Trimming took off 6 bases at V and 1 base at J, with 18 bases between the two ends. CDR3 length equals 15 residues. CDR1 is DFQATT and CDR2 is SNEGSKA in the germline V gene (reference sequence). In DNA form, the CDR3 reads TGCAGTGCCACATACCTACGACAGGCGAACACTGAAGCTTTCTTT. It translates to CSATYLRQANTEAFF.

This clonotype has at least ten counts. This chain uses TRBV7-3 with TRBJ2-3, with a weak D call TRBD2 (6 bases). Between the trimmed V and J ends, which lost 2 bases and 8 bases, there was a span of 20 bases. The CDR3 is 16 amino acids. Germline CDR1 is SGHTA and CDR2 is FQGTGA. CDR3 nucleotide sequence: TGTGCCAGCAGCTTAGTAGCGGCCCTCGCCGCCACTACGCAGTATTTT. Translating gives CASSLVAALAATTQYF.

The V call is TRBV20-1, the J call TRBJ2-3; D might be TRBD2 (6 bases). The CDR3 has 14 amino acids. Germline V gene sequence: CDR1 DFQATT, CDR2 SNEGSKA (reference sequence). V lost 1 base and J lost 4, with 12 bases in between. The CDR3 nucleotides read TGCAGTGCTAGAGTCCCGGGAGCACCAGATACGCAGTATTTT. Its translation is CSARVPGAPDTQYF.

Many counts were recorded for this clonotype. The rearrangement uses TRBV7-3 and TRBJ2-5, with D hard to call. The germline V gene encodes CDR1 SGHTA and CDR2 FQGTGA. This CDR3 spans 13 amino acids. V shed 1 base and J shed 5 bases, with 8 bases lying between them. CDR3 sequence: CASSLNRDETQYF. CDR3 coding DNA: TGTGCCAGCAGCTTAAATAGGGATGAGACCCAGTACTTC.

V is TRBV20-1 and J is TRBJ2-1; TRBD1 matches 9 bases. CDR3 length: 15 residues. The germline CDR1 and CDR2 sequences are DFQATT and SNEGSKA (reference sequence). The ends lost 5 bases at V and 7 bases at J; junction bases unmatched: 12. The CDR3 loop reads CSAGAGTGLRNEQFF. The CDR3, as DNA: TGCAGTGCTGGCGCCGGGACAGGGCTGAGGAATGAGCAGTTCTTC.

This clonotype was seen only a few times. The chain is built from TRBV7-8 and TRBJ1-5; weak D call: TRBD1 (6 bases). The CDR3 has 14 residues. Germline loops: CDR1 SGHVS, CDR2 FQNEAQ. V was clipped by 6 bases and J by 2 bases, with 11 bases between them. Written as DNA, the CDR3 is TGTGCCAGCAGGCGGGCAGGGGGCAATCAGCCCCAGCATTTT. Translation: CASRRAGGNQPQHF.

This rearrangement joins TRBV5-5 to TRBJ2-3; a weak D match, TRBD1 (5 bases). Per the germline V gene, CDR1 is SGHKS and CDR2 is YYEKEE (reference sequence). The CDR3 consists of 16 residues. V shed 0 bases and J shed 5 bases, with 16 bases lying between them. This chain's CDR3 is CASSLGRTITGDTQYF. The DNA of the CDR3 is TGTGCCAGCAGCTTGGGGCGTACGATTACAGGAGATACGCAGTATTTT. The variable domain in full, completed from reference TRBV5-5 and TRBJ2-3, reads DAGVTQSPTHLIKTRGQQVTLRCSPISGHKSVSWYQQVLGQGPQFIFQYYEKEERGRGNFPDRFSARQFPNYSSELNVNALLLGDSALYLCASSLGRTITGDTQYFGPGTRLTVL.

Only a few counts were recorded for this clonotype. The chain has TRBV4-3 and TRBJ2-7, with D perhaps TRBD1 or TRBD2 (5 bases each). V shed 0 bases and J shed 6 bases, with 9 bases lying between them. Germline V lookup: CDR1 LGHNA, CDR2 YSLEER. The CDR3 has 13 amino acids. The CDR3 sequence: CASSQDWGIEQYF. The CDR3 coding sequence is TGCGCCAGCAGCCAAGATTGGGGGATCGAGCAGTACTTC.

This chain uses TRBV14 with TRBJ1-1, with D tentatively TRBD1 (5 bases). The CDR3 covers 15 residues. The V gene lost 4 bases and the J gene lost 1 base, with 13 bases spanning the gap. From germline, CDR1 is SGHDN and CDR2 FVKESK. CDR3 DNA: TGTGCCAGCAGCCGCACAAGGGACGGGAACACTGAAGCTTTCTTT. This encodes CASSRTRDGNTEAFF.

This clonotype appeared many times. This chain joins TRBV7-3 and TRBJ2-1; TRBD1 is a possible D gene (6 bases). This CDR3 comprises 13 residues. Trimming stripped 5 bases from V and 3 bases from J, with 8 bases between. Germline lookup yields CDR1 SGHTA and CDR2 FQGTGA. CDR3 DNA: TGTGCCAGCAGCCGGGACAACTACAATGAGCAGTTCTTC. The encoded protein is CASSRDNYNEQFF. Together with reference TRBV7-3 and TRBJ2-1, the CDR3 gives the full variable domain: GAGVSQTPSNKVTEKGKYVELRCDPISGHTALYWYRQSLGQGPEFLIYFQGTGAADDSGLPNDRFFAVRPEGSVSTLKIQRTERGDSAVYLCASSRDNYNEQFFGPGTRLTVL.

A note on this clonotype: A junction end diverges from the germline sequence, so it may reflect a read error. CDR3 region: CASSLMGHSSF. The CDR3 bases are TGTGCCAGCAGTTTAATGGGACACTCATCCTTC. This chain joins TRBV12-3 or TRBV12-4 and TRBJ2-5, with D possibly TRBD1 on 6 matching bases. The CDR3 runs 11 residues.

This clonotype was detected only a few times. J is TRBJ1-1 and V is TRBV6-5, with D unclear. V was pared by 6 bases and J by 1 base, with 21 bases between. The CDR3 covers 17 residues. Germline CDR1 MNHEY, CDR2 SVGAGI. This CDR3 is CASSISASRVTNTEAFF. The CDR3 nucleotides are TGTGCCAGCAGCATCTCGGCCAGTAGGGTTACGAACACTGAAGCTTTCTTT.

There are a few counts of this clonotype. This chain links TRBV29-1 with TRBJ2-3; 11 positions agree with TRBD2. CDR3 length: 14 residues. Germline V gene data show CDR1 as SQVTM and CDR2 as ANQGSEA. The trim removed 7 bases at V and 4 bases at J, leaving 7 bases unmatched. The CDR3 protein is CSAVLAGGADTQYF. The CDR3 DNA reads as TGCAGCGCCGTCCTAGCGGGAGGAGCAGATACGCAGTATTTT.

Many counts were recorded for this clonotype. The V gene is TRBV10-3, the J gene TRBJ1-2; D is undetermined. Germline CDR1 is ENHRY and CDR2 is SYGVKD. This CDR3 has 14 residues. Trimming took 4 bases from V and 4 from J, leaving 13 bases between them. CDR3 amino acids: CAISVQESFYGYTF. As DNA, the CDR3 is TGTGCCATCAGTGTTCAAGAGTCCTTCTATGGCTACACCTTC.

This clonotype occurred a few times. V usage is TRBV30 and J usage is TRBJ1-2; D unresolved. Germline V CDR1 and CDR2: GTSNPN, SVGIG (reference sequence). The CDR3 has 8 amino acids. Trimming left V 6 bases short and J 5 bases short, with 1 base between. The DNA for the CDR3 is TGTGCCTGTTATGGCTACACCTTC. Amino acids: CACYGYTF.

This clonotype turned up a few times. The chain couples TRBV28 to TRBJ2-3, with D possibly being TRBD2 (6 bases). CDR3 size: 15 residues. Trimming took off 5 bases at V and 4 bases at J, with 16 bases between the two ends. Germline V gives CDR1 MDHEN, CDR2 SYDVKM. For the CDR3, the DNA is TGTGCCAGCAGTCCCCAGACTAGTATTGCAGATACGCAGTATTTT. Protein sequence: CASSPQTSIADTQYF.

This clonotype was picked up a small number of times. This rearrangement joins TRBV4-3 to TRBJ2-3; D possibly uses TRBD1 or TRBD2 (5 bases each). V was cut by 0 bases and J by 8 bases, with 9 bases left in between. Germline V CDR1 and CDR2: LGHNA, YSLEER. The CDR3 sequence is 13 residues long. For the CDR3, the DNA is TGCGCCAGCAGCCAAGAAGGGGCGGGTACGCAGTATTTT. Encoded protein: CASSQEGAGTQYF.

CDR3 sequence reads: CSVDFGGPSSYEQYF. CDR3 coding DNA: TGCAGCGTTGATTTTGGGGGCCCCTCTTCCTACGAGCAGTACTTC. The chain has TRBV29-1 and TRBJ2-7, with D possibly TRBD1 on 6 matching bases. CDR3 length: 15 amino acids. CDR1 is SQVTM, CDR2 ANQGSEA, per germline. V lost 3 bases to trimming and J lost 1 base, with 16 bases between them.